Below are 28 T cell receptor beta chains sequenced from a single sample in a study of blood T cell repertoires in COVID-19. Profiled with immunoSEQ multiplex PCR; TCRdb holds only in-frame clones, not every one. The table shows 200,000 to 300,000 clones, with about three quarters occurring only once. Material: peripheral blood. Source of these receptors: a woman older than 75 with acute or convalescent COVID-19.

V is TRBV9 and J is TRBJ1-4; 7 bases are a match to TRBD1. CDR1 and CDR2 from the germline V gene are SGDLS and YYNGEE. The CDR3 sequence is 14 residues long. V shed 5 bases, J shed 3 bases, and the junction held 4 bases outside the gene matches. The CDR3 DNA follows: TGTGCCAGCAGTCGGGACAGCTCTAATGAAAAACTGTTTTTT. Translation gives CASSRDSSNEKLFF.

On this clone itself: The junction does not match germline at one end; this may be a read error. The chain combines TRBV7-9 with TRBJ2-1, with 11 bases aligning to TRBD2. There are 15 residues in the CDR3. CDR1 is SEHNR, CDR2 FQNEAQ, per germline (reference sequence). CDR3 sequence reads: CASSVAGGSQNEQFF. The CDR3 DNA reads TGTGCCAGCAGCGTAGCGGGAGGGAGCCAGAATGAGCAGTTCTTC.

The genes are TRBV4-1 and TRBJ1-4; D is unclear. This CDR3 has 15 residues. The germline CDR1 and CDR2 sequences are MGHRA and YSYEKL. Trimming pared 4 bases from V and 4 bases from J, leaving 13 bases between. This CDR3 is CASSRLSGNNEKLFF. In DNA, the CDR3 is TGCGCCAGCAGCCGACTTTCGGGAAATAATGAAAAACTGTTTTTT.

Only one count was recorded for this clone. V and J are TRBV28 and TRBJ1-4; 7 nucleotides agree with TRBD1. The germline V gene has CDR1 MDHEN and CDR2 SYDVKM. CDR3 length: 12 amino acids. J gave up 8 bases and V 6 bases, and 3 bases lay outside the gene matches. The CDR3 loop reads CASRTGPEKLFF. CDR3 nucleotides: TGTGCCAGCAGGACAGGGCCCGAAAAACTGTTTTTT.

The CDR3 coding sequence is TGTGCCAGCAGTTTCATGTGGACAGGACTGTTTTTT. It is translated as CASSFMWTGLFF. V is TRBV12-3 or TRBV12-4 and J is TRBJ1-4, with 7 bases fitting TRBD1. The J segment lost 13 bases and the V segment lost 3 bases, leaving 5 bases of the junction unmatched. This CDR3 has 12 residues.

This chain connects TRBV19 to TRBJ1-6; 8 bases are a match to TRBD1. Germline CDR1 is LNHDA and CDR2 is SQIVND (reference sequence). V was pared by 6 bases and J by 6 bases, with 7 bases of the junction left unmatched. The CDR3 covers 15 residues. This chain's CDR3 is CASRLGQALNSPLHF. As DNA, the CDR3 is TGTGCCAGTAGATTGGGACAGGCCCTTAATTCACCCCTCCACTTT.

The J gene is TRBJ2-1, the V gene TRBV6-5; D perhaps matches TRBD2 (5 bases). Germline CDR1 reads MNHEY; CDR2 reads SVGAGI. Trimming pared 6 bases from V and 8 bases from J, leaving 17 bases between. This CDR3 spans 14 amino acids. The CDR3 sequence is CASRDSLGGYEQFF. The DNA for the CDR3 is TGTGCCAGCAGGGACTCATTAGGTGGCTATGAGCAGTTCTTC.

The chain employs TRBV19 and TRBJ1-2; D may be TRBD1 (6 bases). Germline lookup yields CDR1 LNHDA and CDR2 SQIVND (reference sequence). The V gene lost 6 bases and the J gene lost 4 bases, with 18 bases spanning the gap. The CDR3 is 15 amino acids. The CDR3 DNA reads TGTGCCAGTAGCCTTGGAGTAGGGGGACGCTATGGCTACACCTTC. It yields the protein CASSLGVGGRYGYTF. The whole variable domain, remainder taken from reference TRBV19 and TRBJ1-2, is DGGITQSPKYLFRKEGQNVTLSCEQNLNHDAMYWYRQDPGQGLRLIYYSQIVNDFQKGDIAEGYSVSREKKESFPLTVTSAQKNPTAFYLCASSLGVGGRYGYTFGSGTRLTVV.

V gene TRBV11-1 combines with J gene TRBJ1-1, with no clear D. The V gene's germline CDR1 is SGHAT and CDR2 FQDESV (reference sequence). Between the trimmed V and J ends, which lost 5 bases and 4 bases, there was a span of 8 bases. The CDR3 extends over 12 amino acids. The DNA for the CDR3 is TGTGCCAGCAGCCACGCGGGCACTGAAGCTTTCTTT. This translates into CASSHAGTEAFF.

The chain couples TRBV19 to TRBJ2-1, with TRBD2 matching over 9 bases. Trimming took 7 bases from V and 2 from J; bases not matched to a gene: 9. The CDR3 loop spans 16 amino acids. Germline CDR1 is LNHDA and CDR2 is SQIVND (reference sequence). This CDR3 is CASTQAQRGAYNEQFF. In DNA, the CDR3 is TGTGCCAGTACCCAGGCTCAGCGGGGGGCCTACAATGAGCAGTTCTTC.

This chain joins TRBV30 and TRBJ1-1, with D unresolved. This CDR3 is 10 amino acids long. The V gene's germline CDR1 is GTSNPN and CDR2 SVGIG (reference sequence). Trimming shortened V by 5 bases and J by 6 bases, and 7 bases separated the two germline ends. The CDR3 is CAWDSAEAFF. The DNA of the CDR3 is TGTGCCTGGGATTCGGCTGAAGCTTTCTTT.

The chain's CDR3 is CASRRTGGYGYTF. In nucleotides, the CDR3 is TGTGCCAGCAGAAGGACAGGGGGTTATGGCTACACCTTC. V usage is TRBV5-4 and J usage is TRBJ1-2, with 10 bases identical to TRBD1. V trimming: 5 bases; J trimming: 5 bases; junction bases outside the gene matches: 3. This CDR3 spans 13 amino acids. CDR1 is SGHNT, CDR2 YYREEE, per germline (reference sequence). Together with reference TRBV5-4 and TRBJ1-2, the CDR3 gives the full variable domain: ETGVTQSPTHLIKTRGQQVTLRCSSQSGHNTVSWYQQALGQGPQFIFQYYREEENGRGNFPPRFSGLQFPNYSSELNVNALELDDSALYLCASRRTGGYGYTFGSGTRLTVV.

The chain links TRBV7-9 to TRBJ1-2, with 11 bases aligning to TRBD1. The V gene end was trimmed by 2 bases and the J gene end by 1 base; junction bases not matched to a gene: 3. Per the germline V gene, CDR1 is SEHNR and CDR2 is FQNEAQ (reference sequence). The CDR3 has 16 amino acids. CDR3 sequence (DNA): TGTGCCAGCAGCTTAAGGACAGGGGGCCATAACTATGGCTACACCTTC. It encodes CASSLRTGGHNYGYTF.

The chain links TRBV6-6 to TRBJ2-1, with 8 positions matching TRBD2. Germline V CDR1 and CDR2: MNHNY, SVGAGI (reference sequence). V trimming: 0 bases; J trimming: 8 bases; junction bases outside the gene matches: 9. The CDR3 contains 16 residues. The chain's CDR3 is CASSYSKGTRFDEQFF. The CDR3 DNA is TGTGCCAGCAGTTACTCGAAAGGGACTAGGTTCGATGAGCAGTTCTTC.

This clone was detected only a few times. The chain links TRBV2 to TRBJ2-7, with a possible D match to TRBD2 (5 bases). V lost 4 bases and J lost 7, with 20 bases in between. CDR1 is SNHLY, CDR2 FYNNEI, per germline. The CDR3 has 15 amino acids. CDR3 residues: CASSVMGSATGEQYF. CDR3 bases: TGTGCCAGCAGTGTAATGGGTAGCGCTACGGGAGAGCAGTACTTC.

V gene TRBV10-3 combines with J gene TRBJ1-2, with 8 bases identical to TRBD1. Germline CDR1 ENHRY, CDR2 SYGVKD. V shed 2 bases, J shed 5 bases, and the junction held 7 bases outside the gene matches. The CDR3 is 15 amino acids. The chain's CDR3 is CAISEGQGAYYGYTF. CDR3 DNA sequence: TGTGCCATCAGTGAGGGGCAGGGGGCATATTATGGCTACACCTTC.

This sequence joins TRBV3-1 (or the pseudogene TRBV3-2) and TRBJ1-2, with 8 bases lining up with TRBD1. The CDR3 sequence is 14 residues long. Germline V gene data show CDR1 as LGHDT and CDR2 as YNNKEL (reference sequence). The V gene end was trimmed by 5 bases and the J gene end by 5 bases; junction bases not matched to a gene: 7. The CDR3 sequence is CASSMTGTGYGYTF. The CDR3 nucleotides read TGTGCCAGCAGCATGACCGGGACAGGTTATGGCTACACCTTC.

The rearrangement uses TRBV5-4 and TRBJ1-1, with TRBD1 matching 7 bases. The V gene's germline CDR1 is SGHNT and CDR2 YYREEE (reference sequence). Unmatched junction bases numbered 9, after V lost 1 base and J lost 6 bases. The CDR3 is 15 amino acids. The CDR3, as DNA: TGTGCCAGCAGCTTGAGGGCAGGGGGAGTGGCTGAAGCTTTCTTT. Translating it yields CASSLRAGGVAEAFF.

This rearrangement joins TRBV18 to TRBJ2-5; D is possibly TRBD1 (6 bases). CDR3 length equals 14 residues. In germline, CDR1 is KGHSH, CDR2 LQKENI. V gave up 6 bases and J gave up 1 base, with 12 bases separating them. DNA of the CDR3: TGTGCCAGCTCGCTAAGGGACATCCAAGAGACCCAGTACTTC. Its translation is CASSLRDIQETQYF.

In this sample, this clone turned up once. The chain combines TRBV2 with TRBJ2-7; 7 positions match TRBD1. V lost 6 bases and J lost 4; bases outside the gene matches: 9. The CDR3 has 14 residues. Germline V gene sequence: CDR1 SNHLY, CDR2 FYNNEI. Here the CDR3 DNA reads TGTGCCAGCAGGGAACAGGGACAGAAATACGAGCAGTACTTC. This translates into CASREQGQKYEQYF.

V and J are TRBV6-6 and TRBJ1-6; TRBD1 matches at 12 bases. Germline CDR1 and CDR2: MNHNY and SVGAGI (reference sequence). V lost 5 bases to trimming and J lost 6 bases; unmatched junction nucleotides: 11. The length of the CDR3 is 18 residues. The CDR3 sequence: CASSPRDRGLLINSPLHF. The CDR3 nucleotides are TGTGCCAGCAGTCCCCGGGACAGGGGGCTCCTCATTAATTCACCCCTCCACTTT.

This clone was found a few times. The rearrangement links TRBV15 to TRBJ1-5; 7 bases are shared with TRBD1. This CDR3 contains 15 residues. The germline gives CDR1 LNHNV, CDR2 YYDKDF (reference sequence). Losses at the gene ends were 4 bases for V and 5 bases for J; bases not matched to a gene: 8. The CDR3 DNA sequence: TGTGCCACCAGCACGGGCCAGGGGGATTATCAGCCCCAGCATTTT. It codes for CATSTGQGDYQPQHF.

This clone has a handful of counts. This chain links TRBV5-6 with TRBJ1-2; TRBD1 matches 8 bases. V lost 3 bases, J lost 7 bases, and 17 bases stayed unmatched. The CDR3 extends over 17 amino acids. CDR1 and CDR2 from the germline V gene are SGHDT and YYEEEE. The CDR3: CASSSTLLDRVFSGYTF. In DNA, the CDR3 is TGTGCCAGCAGCTCGACACTCCTGGACAGGGTATTTAGTGGCTACACCTTC.

The CDR3 sequence is CASSPRTSRTGENTDTQYF. The CDR3 DNA follows: TGTGCCAGCTCACCACGAACCTCCCGGACAGGGGAAAACACAGATACGCAGTATTTT. The V gene is TRBV18, the J gene TRBJ2-3, with 9 bases identical to TRBD1. V gave up 1 base and J gave up 2 bases; unmatched junction bases: 13. The CDR3 covers 19 residues. From germline, CDR1 is KGHSH and CDR2 LQKENI.

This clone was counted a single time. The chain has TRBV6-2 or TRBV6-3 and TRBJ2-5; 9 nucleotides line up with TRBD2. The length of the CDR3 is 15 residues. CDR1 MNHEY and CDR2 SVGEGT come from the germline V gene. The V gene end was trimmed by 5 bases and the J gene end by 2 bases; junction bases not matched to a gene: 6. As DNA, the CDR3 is TGTGCCAGCAGTAGACTAGCGGTCTTACAAGAGACCCAGTACTTC. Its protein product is CASSRLAVLQETQYF.

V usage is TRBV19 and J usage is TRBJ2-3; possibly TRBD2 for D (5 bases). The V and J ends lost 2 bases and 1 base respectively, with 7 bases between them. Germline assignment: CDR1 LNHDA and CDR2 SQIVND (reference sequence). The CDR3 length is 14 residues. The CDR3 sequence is CASSILGGTDTQYF. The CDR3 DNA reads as TGTGCCAGTAGTATACTCGGGGGCACAGATACGCAGTATTTT.

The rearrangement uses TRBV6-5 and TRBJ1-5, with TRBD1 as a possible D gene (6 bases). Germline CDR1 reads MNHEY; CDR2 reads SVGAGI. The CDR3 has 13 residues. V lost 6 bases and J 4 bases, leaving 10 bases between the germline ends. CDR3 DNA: TGTGCCAGCAGGGCCAGGGGAAATCAGCCCCAGCATTTT. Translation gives CASRARGNQPQHF.

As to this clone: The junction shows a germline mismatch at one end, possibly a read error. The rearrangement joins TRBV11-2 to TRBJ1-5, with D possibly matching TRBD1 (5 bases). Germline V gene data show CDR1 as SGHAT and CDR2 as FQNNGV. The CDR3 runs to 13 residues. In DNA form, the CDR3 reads TGTGCCAGCAGCCTAGACAGAAATCAGCCCCAGCATTTT. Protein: CASSLDRNQPQHF.